The present entry profiles one T cell receptor beta chain with its context. No cognate antigen has been identified for it. No base quality values were provided; no much bigger clone lies one nucleotide off. The library came from RT-PCR. Sequencing was carried out with an Illumina HiSeq 2500. The raw public reads went through TCRdb reprocessing: fastp at Q25, MiXCR clone calling, in-frame beta chains kept. Rows with one shared CDR3 protein collapse into an entry with the most common genes and DNA. This sample is represented by hundreds of thousands of distinct CDR3 sequences; about 15% of them were singletons. The ten largest clones add up to around 7% of the sample. The data were obtained in a study of response to subunit inactivated influenza vaccine (dated by TCRdb to 2016 to 2019). With regard to the full study: The study used deep quantitative T cell receptor repertoire profiling to track responses to a trivalent subunit inactivated influenza vaccine. The study at large found these results: It was suggested by the authors that each seasonal influenza vaccination may recruit only a limited number of new T cells.

Trimming removed 4 bases from V and 7 bases from J; the gene matches leave 7 bases unexplained. The CDR3, from cysteine to phenylalanine, totals 14 residues. The entry retains the CDR3 DNA only, 42 bases that are in frame from base 1. CDR1 and CDR2 (DFQATT, SNEGSKA) derive from the germline V gene (reference sequence). Sequences were derived from PBMCs from blood, sampled 14 to 15 days before vaccination. The chain employs TRBV20-1 and TRBJ1-6, with 7 junctional bases fitting TRBD1. The source of this sequence is a man aged 45-65 years who received an inactivated influenza vaccine. Donor details come from another sample of the same person, matched by shared clones. This receptor has the CDR3 CSATSGTANSPLHF. In nucleotides, the sequence is TGCAGTGCTACGTCCGGGACAGCCAATTCACCCCTCCACTTT.